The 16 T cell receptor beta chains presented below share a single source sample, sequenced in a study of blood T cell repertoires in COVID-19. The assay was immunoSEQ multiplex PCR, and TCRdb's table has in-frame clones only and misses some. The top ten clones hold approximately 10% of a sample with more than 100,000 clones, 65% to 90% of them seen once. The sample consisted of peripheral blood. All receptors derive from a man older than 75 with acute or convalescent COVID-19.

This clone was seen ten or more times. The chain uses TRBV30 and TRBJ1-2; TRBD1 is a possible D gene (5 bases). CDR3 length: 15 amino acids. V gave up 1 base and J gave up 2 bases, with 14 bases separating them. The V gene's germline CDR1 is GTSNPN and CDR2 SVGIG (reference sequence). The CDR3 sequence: CAWSGQGLSNYGYTF. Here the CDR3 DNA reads TGTGCCTGGAGTGGTCAGGGACTCTCGAACTATGGCTACACCTTC.

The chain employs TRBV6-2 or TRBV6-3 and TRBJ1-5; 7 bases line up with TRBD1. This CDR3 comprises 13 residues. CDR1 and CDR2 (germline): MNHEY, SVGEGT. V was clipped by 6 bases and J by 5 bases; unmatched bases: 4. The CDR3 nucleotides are TGTGCCAGCAGATACACAGGGGATCAGCCCCAGCATTTT. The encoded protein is CASRYTGDQPQHF.

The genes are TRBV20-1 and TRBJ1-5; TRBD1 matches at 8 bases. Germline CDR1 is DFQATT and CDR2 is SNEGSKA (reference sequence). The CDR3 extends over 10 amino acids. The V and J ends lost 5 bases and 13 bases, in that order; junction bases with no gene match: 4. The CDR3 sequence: CSAGQGSQHF. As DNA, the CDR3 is TGCAGTGCTGGACAGGGCTCACAGCATTTT.

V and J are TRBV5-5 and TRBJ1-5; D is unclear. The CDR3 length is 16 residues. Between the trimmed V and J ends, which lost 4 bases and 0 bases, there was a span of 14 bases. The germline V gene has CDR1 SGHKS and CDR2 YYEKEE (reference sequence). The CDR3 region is CASSPAGSYSNQPQHF. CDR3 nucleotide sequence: TGTGCCAGCAGCCCCGCGGGGTCCTATAGCAATCAGCCCCAGCATTTT.

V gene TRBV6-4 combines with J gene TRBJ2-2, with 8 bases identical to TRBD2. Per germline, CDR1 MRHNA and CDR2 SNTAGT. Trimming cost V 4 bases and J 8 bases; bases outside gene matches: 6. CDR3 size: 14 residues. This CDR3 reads CASSVLAGSGELFF. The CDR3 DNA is TGTGCCAGCAGTGTGCTAGCGGGCAGTGGGGAGCTGTTTTTT.

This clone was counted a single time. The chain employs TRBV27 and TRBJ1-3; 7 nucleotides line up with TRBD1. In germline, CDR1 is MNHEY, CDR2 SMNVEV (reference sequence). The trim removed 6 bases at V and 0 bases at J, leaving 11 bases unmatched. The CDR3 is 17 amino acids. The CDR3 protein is CASRRTGGTVSGNTIYF. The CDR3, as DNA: TGTGCCAGCAGGCGAACCGGAGGGACAGTCTCTGGAAACACCATATATTTT.

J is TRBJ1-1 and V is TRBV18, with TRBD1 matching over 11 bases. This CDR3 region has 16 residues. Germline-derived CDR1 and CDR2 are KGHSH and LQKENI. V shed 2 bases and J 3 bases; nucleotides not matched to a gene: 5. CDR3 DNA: TGTGCCAGCTCACCAAGGGACAGGGGGAGGCACACTGAAGCTTTCTTT. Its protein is CASSPRDRGRHTEAFF. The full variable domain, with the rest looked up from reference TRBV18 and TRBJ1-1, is NAGVMQNPRHLVRRRGQEARLRCSPMKGHSHVYWYRQLPEEGLKFMVYLQKENIIDESGMPKERFSAEFPKEGPSILRIQQVVRGDSAAYFCASSPRDRGRHTEAFFGQGTRLTVV.

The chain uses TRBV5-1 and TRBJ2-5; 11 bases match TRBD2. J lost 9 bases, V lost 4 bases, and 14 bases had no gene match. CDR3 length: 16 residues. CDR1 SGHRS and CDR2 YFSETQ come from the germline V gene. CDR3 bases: TGCGCCAGCAGCGTGCCCGGGACTAGCGGTGGGGGGGCCCAGTACTTC. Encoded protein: CASSVPGTSGGGAQYF.

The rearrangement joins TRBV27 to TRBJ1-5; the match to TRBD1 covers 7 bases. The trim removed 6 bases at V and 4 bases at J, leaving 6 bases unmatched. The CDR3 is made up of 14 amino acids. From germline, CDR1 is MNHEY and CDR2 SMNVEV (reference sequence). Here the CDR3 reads CASSLTDRNQPQHF. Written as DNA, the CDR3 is TGTGCCAGCAGCCTAACGGACAGGAATCAGCCCCAGCATTTT.

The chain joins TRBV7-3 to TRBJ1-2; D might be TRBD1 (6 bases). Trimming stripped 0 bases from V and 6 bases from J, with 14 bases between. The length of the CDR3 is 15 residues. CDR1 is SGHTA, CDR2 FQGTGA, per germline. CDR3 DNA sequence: TGTGCCAGCAGCTTAACTATTTGGGGGCTCCATGGCTACACCTTC. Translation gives CASSLTIWGLHGYTF.

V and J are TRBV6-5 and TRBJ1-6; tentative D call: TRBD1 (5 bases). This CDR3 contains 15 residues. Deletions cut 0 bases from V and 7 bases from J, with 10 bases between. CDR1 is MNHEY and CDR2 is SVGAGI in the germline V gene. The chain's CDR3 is CASSYSQGSNSPLHF. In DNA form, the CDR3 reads TGTGCCAGCAGTTACTCGCAGGGATCCAATTCACCCCTCCACTTT.

As DNA, the CDR3 is TGTGCCAGCAGAATCAGACGGAGGGAAGGAGAGACCCAGTACTTC. Translated: CASRIRRREGETQYF. The chain uses TRBV6-6 and TRBJ2-5; a weak D match, TRBD2 (6 bases). V lost 6 bases and J lost 4, with 18 bases in between. In germline, CDR1 is MNHNY, CDR2 SVGAGI (reference sequence). The CDR3 covers 15 residues.

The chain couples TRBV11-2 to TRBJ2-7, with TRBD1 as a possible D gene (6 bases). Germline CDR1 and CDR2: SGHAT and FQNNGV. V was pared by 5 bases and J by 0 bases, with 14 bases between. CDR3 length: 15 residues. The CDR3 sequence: CASSRRTATSYEQYF. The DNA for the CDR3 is TGTGCCAGCAGCCGTAGGACAGCCACCTCCTACGAGCAGTACTTC.

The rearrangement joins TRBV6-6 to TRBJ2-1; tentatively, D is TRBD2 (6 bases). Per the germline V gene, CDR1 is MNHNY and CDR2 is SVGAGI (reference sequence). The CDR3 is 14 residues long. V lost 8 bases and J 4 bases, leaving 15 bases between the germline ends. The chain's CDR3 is CASDLGGVYNEQFF. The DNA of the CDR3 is TGTGCCAGCGACCTAGGCGGGGTATACAATGAGCAGTTCTTC.

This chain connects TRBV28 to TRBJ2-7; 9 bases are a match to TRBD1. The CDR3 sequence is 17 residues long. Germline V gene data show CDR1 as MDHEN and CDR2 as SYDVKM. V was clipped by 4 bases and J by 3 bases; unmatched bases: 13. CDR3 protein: CASSSDPGQGGYYEQYF. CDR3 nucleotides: TGTGCCAGCAGTTCAGATCCGGGACAGGGCGGCTACTACGAGCAGTACTTC. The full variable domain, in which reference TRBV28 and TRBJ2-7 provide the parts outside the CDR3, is DVKVTQSSRYLVKRTGEKVFLECVQDMDHENMFWYRQDPGLGLRLIYFSYDVKMKEKGDIPEGYSVSREKKERFSLILESASTNQTSMYLCASSSDPGQGGYYEQYFGPGTRLTVT.

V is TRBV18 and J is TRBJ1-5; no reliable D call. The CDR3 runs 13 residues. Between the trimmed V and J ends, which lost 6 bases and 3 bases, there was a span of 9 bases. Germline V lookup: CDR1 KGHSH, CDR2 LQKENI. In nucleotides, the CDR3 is TGTGCCAGCTCTACTGAATTCAATCAGCCCCAGCATTTT. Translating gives CASSTEFNQPQHF.